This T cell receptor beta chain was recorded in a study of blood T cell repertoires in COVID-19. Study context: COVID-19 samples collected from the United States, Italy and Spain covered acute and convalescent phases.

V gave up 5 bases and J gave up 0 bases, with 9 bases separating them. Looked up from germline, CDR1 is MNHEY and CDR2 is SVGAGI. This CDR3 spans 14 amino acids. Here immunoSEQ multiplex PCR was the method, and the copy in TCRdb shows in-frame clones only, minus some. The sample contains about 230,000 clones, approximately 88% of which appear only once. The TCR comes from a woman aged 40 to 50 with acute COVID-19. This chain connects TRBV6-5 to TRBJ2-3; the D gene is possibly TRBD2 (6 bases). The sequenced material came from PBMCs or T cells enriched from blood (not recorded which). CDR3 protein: CASSPAGSTDTQYF. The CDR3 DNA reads TGTGCCAGCAGTCCCGCGGGGAGCACAGATACGCAGTATTTT.